This TCR beta chain originates from a study of T cells in Graves' hyperthyroidism and ophthalmopathy. This clonotype was detected only a few times. Amplification of TCR beta CDR3 regions was performed using RNA transcripts as template. Primed by the HTBI set, a first-round RT-PCR was run on the TCR CDR3. TCRdb reprocessed the multiplex PCR reads via MiXCR and lists one record per CDR3 protein. The sample holds about 300,000 distinct CDR3 sequences, less than 20% seen once. The clonotype was recovered from a man aged 45 to 65 with Graves' ophthalmopathy. The sequenced sample consisted of blood.

The CDR3 region is CASSLLSRPNEQFF. CDR3 DNA: TGCGCCAGCAGCTTGCTTTCCCGACCCAATGAGCAGTTCTTC. This chain joins TRBV5-1 and TRBJ2-1, with D unclear. The V end was cut by 1 base, the J end by 6 bases, with 11 bases between. CDR1 SGHRS and CDR2 YFSETQ come from the germline V gene. This CDR3 comprises 14 residues.